This T cell receptor (beta chain) originates from a study of blood T cell repertoires in COVID-19. This clone showed up just a few times. The V and J ends lost 6 bases and 9 bases, in that order; junction bases with no gene match: 8. There are 13 residues in the CDR3. Germline V gene sequence: CDR1 MNHEY, CDR2 SMNVEV (reference sequence). TCRdb keeps only in-frame clones here, not all; method: immunoSEQ multiplex PCR. Seen here are about 160,000 clones, around 92% observed once, and the top ten hold around 4.6%. The receptor was isolated from a man aged 25 to 45 with COVID-19, enrolled during active disease. The sequenced sample consisted of peripheral blood. The J gene is TRBJ1-2, the V gene TRBV27; 9 bases fit TRBD1. CDR3 nucleotides: TGTGCCAGCAGACAAACAGGGGGCTTTCGCTACACCTTC. Its protein is CASRQTGGFRYTF.